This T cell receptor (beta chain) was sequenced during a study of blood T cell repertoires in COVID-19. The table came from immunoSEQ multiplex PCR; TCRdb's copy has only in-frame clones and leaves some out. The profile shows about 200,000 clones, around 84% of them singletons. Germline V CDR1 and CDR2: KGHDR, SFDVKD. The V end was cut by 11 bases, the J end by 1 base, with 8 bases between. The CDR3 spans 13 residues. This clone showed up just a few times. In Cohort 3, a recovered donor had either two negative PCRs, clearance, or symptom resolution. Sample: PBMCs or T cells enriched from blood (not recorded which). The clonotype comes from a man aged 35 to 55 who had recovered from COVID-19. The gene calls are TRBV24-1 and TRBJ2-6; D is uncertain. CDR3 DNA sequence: TGTGCCATTCAGAGGTCTGGGGCCAACGTCCTGACTTTC. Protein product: CAIQRSGANVLTF.